Listed here are 24 T cell receptor beta chains from one sample, sequenced in a study of control samples from healthy donors and cancer patients. The assay was immunoSEQ multiplex PCR, and TCRdb's table has in-frame clones only and misses some. The sample has 75,000 to 90,000 clones; about 83% are singletons. Sample: blood. These receptors came from a woman aged 40 to 50 in good health.

Written as DNA, the CDR3 is TGTGCCAGCAGCCAGGGTGGCGGAAAGGGCTACACCTTC. As protein: CASSQGGGKGYTF. The chain employs TRBV3-1 (or the pseudogene TRBV3-2) and TRBJ1-2; no firm D call. V lost 3 bases to trimming and J lost 8 bases, with 13 bases between them. The CDR3 totals 13 residues. CDR1 LGHDT and CDR2 YNNKEL come from the germline V gene (reference sequence).

This clone occurred once. The V and J genes are TRBV2 and TRBJ1-2; D unresolved. CDR3 length equals 12 residues. V was pared by 6 bases and J by 6 bases, with 11 bases between. Germline V gene lookup returns CDR1 SNHLY and CDR2 FYNNEI. Written as DNA, the CDR3 is TGTGCCAGCAGCCTACTTGGCGATGGCTACACCTTC. It yields the protein CASSLLGDGYTF.

The V call is TRBV4-2, the J call TRBJ1-5, with D possibly matching TRBD1 (6 bases). V gave up 1 base and J gave up 4 bases, with 14 bases separating them. The CDR3 is 16 amino acids. The germline CDR1 and CDR2 sequences are LGHNA and YNFKEQ. CDR3 sequence reads: CASSQGRGQGNQPQHF. The CDR3 nucleotides are TGTGCCAGCAGCCAAGGACGGGGGCAGGGAAATCAGCCCCAGCATTTT.

The genes are TRBV7-3 and TRBJ1-5, with D unresolved. The V gene lost 3 bases and the J gene lost 3 bases, with 6 bases spanning the gap. The germline CDR1 and CDR2 sequences are SGHTA and FQGTGA. CDR3 size: 13 residues. Here the CDR3 DNA reads TGTGCCAGCAGCTTTGGCCCCAATCAGCCCCAGCATTTT. Translation gives CASSFGPNQPQHF.

The gene calls are TRBV2 and TRBJ2-3; D ambiguous. The CDR3 is made up of 14 amino acids. Germline-derived CDR1 and CDR2 are SNHLY and FYNNEI. Trimming pared 3 bases from V and 1 base from J, leaving 8 bases between. CDR3 residues: CASSDSVGTDTQYF. The CDR3, as DNA: TGTGCCAGCAGTGACTCGGTCGGCACAGATACGCAGTATTTT.

V and J are TRBV9 and TRBJ1-1; 7 nucleotides match TRBD1. Germline values: CDR1 SGDLS, CDR2 YYNGEE. The V and J ends lost 3 bases and 1 base, in that order; junction bases with no gene match: 6. CDR3 length equals 15 residues. In nucleotides, the CDR3 is TGTGCCAGCAGCGGGTGGGACAGCCAGAACACTGAAGCTTTCTTT. Translated, it gives CASSGWDSQNTEAFF.

Only one count was recorded for this clone. The chain recombines TRBV4-2 with TRBJ1-1; D unclear. Trimming removed 4 bases at V and 5 bases at J, with 14 bases between. CDR3 size: 14 residues. Germline V gene sequence: CDR1 LGHNA, CDR2 YNFKEQ. CDR3 sequence: CASSPGPTGTEAFF. Here the CDR3 DNA reads TGTGCCAGCAGCCCCGGCCCCACGGGGACTGAAGCTTTCTTT.

The J gene is TRBJ1-2, the V gene TRBV7-2, with 9 bases fitting TRBD1. V shed 1 base and J 4 bases; nucleotides not matched to a gene: 4. The CDR3 is 15 amino acids. Germline assignment: CDR1 SGHTA and CDR2 FQGNSA. The CDR3 here is CASSLVRDRAYGYTF. The CDR3 DNA is TGTGCCAGCAGCTTAGTCCGGGACAGGGCCTATGGCTACACCTTC.

The rearrangement links TRBV6-6 to TRBJ1-5; D not resolved. Germline assignment: CDR1 MNHNY and CDR2 SVGAGI (reference sequence). This CDR3 has 13 amino acids. Trimming removed 0 bases at V and 4 bases at J, with 4 bases between. CDR3 nucleotides: TGTGCCAGCAGTTACTCCGTAAATCAGCCCCAGCATTTT. It is translated as CASSYSVNQPQHF.

This clone occurred a few times. The genes are TRBV11-3 and TRBJ2-1, with D tentatively TRBD1 or TRBD2 (5 bases each). Trimming pared 1 base from V and 0 bases from J, leaving 10 bases between. This CDR3 is 16 amino acids long. Germline values: CDR1 SGHNT, CDR2 YENEEA. The CDR3 region is CASSLGVGGSYNEQFF. The CDR3 nucleotides are TGTGCCAGCAGCTTAGGAGTTGGGGGCTCCTACAATGAGCAGTTCTTC.

About this clone: Other DNA variants within this sample encode the same CDR3. The V and J genes are TRBV9 and TRBJ1-4, with D uncertain. This CDR3 spans 14 amino acids. The ends were cut back, 0 bases at V and 4 bases at J, with 7 bases in the middle. Germline lookup yields CDR1 SGDLS and CDR2 YYNGEE. CDR3 bases: TGTGCCAGCAGCGTAGGAGGGAATAATGAAAAACTGTTTTTT. As protein: CASSVGGNNEKLFF.

The genes are TRBV19 and TRBJ2-6, with a weak D call TRBD1 (5 bases). Germline V lookup: CDR1 LNHDA, CDR2 SQIVND (reference sequence). The CDR3 totals 17 residues. Trimming took 1 base from V and 0 from J, leaving 10 bases between them. The CDR3 region is CASSIGQLSSGANVLTF. The CDR3 region has the DNA TGTGCCAGTAGTATAGGACAGCTCAGCTCTGGGGCCAACGTCCTGACTTTC.

CDR3 bases: TGTGCCAGCAGTTACTCCCTTACCGGGGGGACCGGGGGGGAGACCCAGTACTTC. Its translation is CASSYSLTGGTGGETQYF. The chain combines TRBV6-2 or TRBV6-3 with TRBJ2-5; 7 nucleotides agree with TRBD2. The V gene end was trimmed by 0 bases and the J gene end by 5 bases; junction bases not matched to a gene: 15. This CDR3 is built from 18 residues. Germline values: CDR1 MNHEY, CDR2 SVGEGT.

The chain is built from TRBV6-2 or TRBV6-3 and TRBJ2-1; D is unclear. From germline, CDR1 is MNHEY and CDR2 SVGEGT. The ends were cut back, 4 bases at V and 0 bases at J, with 10 bases in the middle. CDR3 length: 15 residues. The CDR3 DNA follows: TGTGCCAGCAGTTTAGACACGAGCTCCTACAATGAGCAGTTCTTC. It is translated as CASSLDTSSYNEQFF.

This clone has just a few counts. The V and J genes are TRBV3-1 (or the pseudogene TRBV3-2) and TRBJ1-2; a weak D match, TRBD1 (5 bases). This CDR3 spans 13 amino acids. CDR1 LGHDT and CDR2 YNNKEL come from the germline V gene (reference sequence). V shed 8 bases and J shed 2 bases, with 12 bases lying between them. CDR3 sequence: CASLGGGNYGYTF. DNA of the CDR3: TGTGCCAGCCTCGGGGGGGGGAACTATGGCTACACCTTC.

The V gene is TRBV4-2, the J gene TRBJ2-3, with TRBD2 as a possible D gene (6 bases). The ends were cut back, 3 bases at V and 2 bases at J, with 18 bases in the middle. Germline V lookup: CDR1 LGHNA, CDR2 YNFKEQ. The CDR3 has 17 amino acids. CDR3 DNA: TGTGCCAGCAGCCAGGCCAGGACGGGGGATAACACAGATACGCAGTATTTT. This codes for CASSQARTGDNTDTQYF.

The CDR3 bases are TGTGCCAGCAGCTTAGACCGAGATCAGCCCCAGCATTTT. Translation gives CASSLDRDQPQHF. The gene calls are TRBV7-2 and TRBJ1-5; D gene ambiguous. The germline gives CDR1 SGHTA, CDR2 FQGNSA. Trimming removed 1 base at V and 5 bases at J, with 6 bases between. This CDR3 region has 13 residues.

The chain recombines TRBV29-1 with TRBJ1-4; perhaps TRBD1 as D (5 bases). Between the trimmed V and J ends, which lost 6 bases and 5 bases, there was a span of 13 bases. The CDR3 runs 13 residues. From germline, CDR1 is SQVTM and CDR2 ANQGSEA. DNA of the CDR3: TGCAGCGTCTTAGGGGCAGGGAATGAAAAACTGTTTTTT. This encodes CSVLGAGNEKLFF.

The chain uses TRBV7-9 and TRBJ1-1; D not resolved. The CDR3 consists of 11 residues. Trimming removed 5 bases at V and 1 base at J, with 2 bases between. Germline lookup yields CDR1 SEHNR and CDR2 FQNEAQ (reference sequence). DNA for the CDR3: TGTGCCAGCAGCCAGAACACTGAAGCTTTCTTT. The encoded protein is CASSQNTEAFF.

This chain connects TRBV2 to TRBJ2-3; TRBD1 agrees at 9 bases. CDR1 and CDR2 from the germline V gene are SNHLY and FYNNEI. The CDR3 sequence is 13 residues long. The junction had 4 bases not matched to a gene; V was cut back by 6 bases and J by 6 bases. CDR3 DNA: TGTGCCAGCAGGGGACAGGGTGGGGATACGCAGTATTTT. Translated, it gives CASRGQGGDTQYF. Variable domain in full (rest from reference TRBV2 and TRBJ2-3): EPEVTQTPSHQVTQMGQEVILRCVPISNHLYFYWYRQILGQKVEFLVSFYNNEISEKSEIFDDQFSVERPDGSNFTLKIRSTKLEDSAMYFCASRGQGGDTQYFGPGTRLTVL.

This clone was detected a few times. The rearrangement joins TRBV6-5 to TRBJ1-5; D is possibly TRBD1 (5 bases). CDR3 length equals 15 residues. Germline-derived CDR1 and CDR2 are MNHEY and SVGAGI. Trimming took off 6 bases at V and 4 bases at J, with 16 bases between the two ends. The CDR3 sequence: CASSLGAIGNQPQHF. The CDR3 DNA follows: TGTGCCAGCAGCCTTGGGGCAATCGGAAATCAGCCCCAGCATTTT.

The table lists this clone with a count of one. This sequence joins TRBV2 and TRBJ1-4, with TRBD1 matching over 10 bases. The ends lost 10 bases at V and 6 bases at J; junction bases unmatched: 5. Germline CDR1 and CDR2: SNHLY and FYNNEI. The length of the CDR3 is 13 residues. The CDR3 nucleotides read TGTGCCATCCAGGACAGGGGGGATGAAAAACTGTTTTTT. Residues: CAIQDRGDEKLFF. The whole variable domain, filled in from reference TRBV2 and TRBJ1-4, reads EPEVTQTPSHQVTQMGQEVILRCVPISNHLYFYWYRQILGQKVEFLVSFYNNEISEKSEIFDDQFSVERPDGSNFTLKIRSTKLEDSAMYFCAIQDRGDEKLFFGSGTQLSVL.

The genes are TRBV5-6 and TRBJ1-1; the match to TRBD1 covers 8 bases. The CDR3 is made up of 13 amino acids. CDR1 is SGHDT, CDR2 YYEEEE, per germline. V lost 5 bases and J lost 6; bases outside the gene matches: 6. CDR3 nucleotides: TGTGCCAGCAGTGGACAGGGCTGGCCTGAAGCTTTCTTT. Protein: CASSGQGWPEAFF.

The chain uses TRBV6-5 and TRBJ1-1; D gene unclear. V was pared by 7 bases and J by 5 bases, with 17 bases between. Germline V gene data show CDR1 as MNHEY and CDR2 as SVGAGI. This CDR3 region has 14 residues. The CDR3 region is CASIRRSDGTEAFF. In DNA, the CDR3 is TGTGCCAGCATAAGAAGATCGGACGGGACTGAAGCTTTCTTT.